What follows describes a single T cell receptor (beta chain). The data belong to a study of control samples from healthy donors and cancer patients. Libraries were prepared by immunoSEQ multiplex PCR; TCRdb keeps only in-frame clonotypes and omits some of them. The sample records over 100,000 clones, around 88% being singletons. The CDR3 is 15 amino acids. Trimming at V came to 2 bases and at J to 6 bases, leaving 4 bases not matched to a gene. In germline, CDR1 is ENHRY, CDR2 SYGVKD. This receptor was taken from a woman in her 50s in good health. This sequence joins TRBV10-3 and TRBJ2-2; 9 bases map to TRBD1. The sample taken for sequencing was blood. The CDR3 reads CAISENRGQAGELFF. CDR3 sequence (DNA): TGTGCCATCAGTGAGAACAGGGGGCAGGCCGGGGAGCTGTTTTTT.